The 9 T cell receptor beta chains given below trace back to one sample, sequenced in a study of Ad26.COV2.S vaccination and SARS-CoV-2 variants. The data were produced by immunoSEQ multiplex PCR, yet TCRdb's version contains in-frame clones alone and is incomplete. The sample lists hundreds of thousands of clones, approximately 89% occurring once. Noted treatment: 19 received Ad26.COV2.S at low or high dose, single or two shots; about 5 received placebo; per-sample allocation not given. Each sample was drawn 63 days after the first injection (of vaccine or placebo). The sequencing used peripheral blood, collected in a trial of Ad26.COV2.S vaccine versus placebo. These TCRs come from a person aged 18-65 years who received the Ad26.COV2.S COVID-19 vaccine or a placebo.

J is TRBJ1-6 and V is TRBV3-1 (or the pseudogene TRBV3-2); D is uncertain. From germline, CDR1 is LGHDT and CDR2 YNNKEL (reference sequence). V lost 7 bases and J 0 bases, leaving 10 bases between the germline ends. The CDR3 consists of 15 residues. Here the CDR3 reads CASIVESSYNSPLHF. As DNA, the CDR3 is TGTGCCAGCATAGTAGAAAGCTCCTATAATTCACCCCTCCACTTT.

This clone was seen once. J is TRBJ2-1 and V is TRBV18; 11 nucleotides agree with TRBD1. The J segment lost 7 bases and the V segment lost 0 bases, leaving 5 bases of the junction unmatched. CDR1 is KGHSH, CDR2 LQKENI, per germline. The CDR3 consists of 16 residues. CDR3 sequence reads: CASSPPGTGGRNEQFF. The CDR3 DNA reads as TGTGCCAGCTCACCACCAGGGACAGGGGGTCGGAATGAGCAGTTCTTC.

This sequence joins TRBV5-6 and TRBJ1-3; maybe TRBD1 (6 bases). V lost 2 bases to trimming and J lost 1 base, with 7 bases between them. The CDR3 runs to 14 residues. Germline V CDR1 and CDR2: SGHDT, YYEEEE. The CDR3 loop reads CASSFTGSGNTIYF. The CDR3 region has the DNA TGTGCCAGCAGCTTTACAGGGTCTGGAAACACCATATATTTT.

V is TRBV10-3 and J is TRBJ2-3; the match to TRBD2 covers 8 bases. This CDR3 is 15 amino acids long. Unmatched junction bases numbered 6, after V lost 4 bases and J lost 3 bases. Germline V gives CDR1 ENHRY, CDR2 SYGVKD. The CDR3 loop reads CAISVDGGATDTQYF. The CDR3 DNA sequence: TGTGCCATCAGTGTTGACGGGGGGGCGACAGATACGCAGTATTTT.

The CDR3 loop reads CSVAAGGDTQYF. The CDR3, as DNA: TGCAGCGTTGCAGCGGGAGGAGATACGCAGTATTTT. J is TRBJ2-3 and V is TRBV29-1, with 9 bases that match TRBD2. Trimming removed 4 bases from V and 5 bases from J; junction bases left unmatched: 1. Germline lookup yields CDR1 SQVTM and CDR2 ANQGSEA. The CDR3 spans 12 residues.

This clone was seen a handful of times. This chain uses TRBV18 with TRBJ2-1; no clear D gene. Germline V gives CDR1 KGHSH, CDR2 LQKENI. V was pared by 5 bases and J by 4 bases, with 15 bases between. The CDR3 covers 15 residues. The CDR3 here is CASSLLKASYNEQFF. CDR3 DNA: TGTGCCAGCTCATTATTAAAGGCCTCTTACAATGAGCAGTTCTTC.

The rearrangement joins TRBV29-1 to TRBJ1-2, with unresolved D. The CDR3 totals 14 residues. V dropped 5 bases and J dropped 7 bases, with 20 bases sitting between them. Germline values: CDR1 SQVTM, CDR2 ANQGSEA. Here the CDR3 reads CSVSVNRGEGGYTF. The CDR3 coding sequence is TGCAGCGTTTCCGTTAATCGAGGAGAGGGTGGCTACACCTTC. The whole variable domain, filled in from reference TRBV29-1 and TRBJ1-2, reads SAVISQKPSRDICQRGTSLTIQCQVDSQVTMMFWYRQQPGQSLTLIATANQGSEATYESGFVIDKFPISRPNLTFSTLTVSNMSPEDSSIYLCSVSVNRGEGGYTFGSGTRLTVV.

This chain joins TRBV6-5 and TRBJ1-5; TRBD1 aligns across 8 bases. The CDR3 consists of 14 residues. Unmatched junction bases numbered 2, after V lost 0 bases and J lost 7 bases. Germline CDR1 is MNHEY and CDR2 is SVGAGI. In DNA, the CDR3 is TGTGCCAGCAGTTACTCGGACAGGGACCAGCCCCAGCATTTT. It encodes CASSYSDRDQPQHF.

This clone was observed a few times. This chain connects TRBV19 to TRBJ2-1; D is perhaps TRBD2 (6 bases). Per germline, CDR1 LNHDA and CDR2 SQIVND (reference sequence). V was clipped by 2 bases and J by 2 bases, with 10 bases between them. CDR3 length: 15 residues. The CDR3 bases are TGTGCCAGTAGTATATCCTGGGAGGCCTACAATGAGCAGTTCTTC. Amino acids: CASSISWEAYNEQFF.